This entry is about one T cell receptor beta chain. No antigen is known for it. This CDR3 fails to terminate in the conserved phenylalanine or tryptophan, so it likely reflects a read error. The use of a sample-barcoded 5' primer and a J-beta primer mix characterized a second PCR of about 7 to 12 cycles. Every cDNA was tagged by a template-switch adaptor with 12 random nucleotides. TCRdb re-called the 5' RACE reads with MiXCR, one entry per CDR3 protein. The table shows approximately 810,000 distinct CDR3 sequences, with 29% occurring only once. The CDR3 consists of 16 residues. With 1 base clipped from V and 4 bases from J, the junction kept 10 bases outside the gene matches. Germline CDR1 is DFQATT and CDR2 is SNEGSKA (reference sequence). The data originate from a study of blood T cells in healthy people across ages. Across the whole study: About one barcoded TCR beta cDNA was captured per two T cells.

Regarding the study as a whole: TCR beta diversity per million T cells fell roughly linearly with age.

The sequenced material came from blood. J is TRBJ2-3 and V is TRBV20-1; 8 positions match TRBD2. This TCR came from a woman at least 80 years old in good health. Here the CDR3 DNA reads TGCAGTGCTAGAGGGACTAGCCGAATCAGGGCAGATACGCAGTATTTG. Translating it yields CSARGTSRIRADTQYL.